This is a list of T cell receptor beta chains from one sample in a study of regulatory T cells in long-lasting Graves disease. TCRdb re-derived calls from the multiplex PCR reads in MiXCR, one entry per CDR3 protein. The sample consists of approximately 290,000 distinct CDR3 sequences, around 23% of them appearing once. Sequences were derived from peripheral blood mononuclear cells (PBMCs), sampled when the disease was refractory, from a patient treated with antithyroid drugs. The receptors originated from a female donor with Graves disease. Each CDR3 is given with its conserved first and last residue. D genes are given only for firm matches. A clone size is listed for some rows: how often the clone was seen (once, few, many), or a class if it is expanded.

TRBV7-6,TRBJ1-1,NA,NA,CASSFEEDTEAFF
TRBV28,TRBJ2-7,NA,many,CASSLPGVSYEQYF
TRBV7-2,TRBJ1-3,NA,few,CASTPTDFGDTIYF
TRBV20-1,TRBJ2-7,NA,few,CSAVPPAGDEQYF
TRBV6-1,TRBJ2-1,NA,NA,CASKRGGKDEQFF
TRBV20-1,TRBJ2-5,NA,NA,CSASERLSGGRQETQYF
TRBV28,TRBJ1-1,NA,many,CASSLVQGNTEAFF
TRBV5-1,TRBJ1-1,NA,NA,CASRVGQNTEAFF
TRBV29-1,TRBJ1-4,TRBD1,many,CSVERTGNEKLFF
TRBV2,TRBJ2-5,NA,many,CAGNPDGKETQYF
TRBV30,TRBJ1-2,NA,many,CAWSVSGGRGYTF
TRBV28,TRBJ1-1,NA,many,CASSFFSSDTEAFF
TRBV18,TRBJ1-6,NA,few,CASSPGIGEPLHF
TRBV2,TRBJ2-7,NA,few,CASSVDWGGSYEQYF
TRBV28,TRBJ2-2,NA,NA,CVSTIPGLNTGELFF
TRBV30,TRBJ2-7,NA,NA,CAWSTDYEQYF
TRBV20-1,TRBJ1-5,NA,NA,CSARMGGNQPQHF
TRBV2,TRBJ2-5,NA,many,CASSEARQGAGETQYF
TRBV5-6,TRBJ1-1,TRBD1,many,CASSHRTGGAGNTEAFF
TRBV2,TRBJ2-1,NA,few,CASPRSYQDSYNEQFF